This T cell receptor (beta chain) stems from a study of cytomegalovirus exposure and HLA in healthy donors. Study-level points and caveats: Some V segments (TRBV6-2 and TRBV6-3 among them) were excluded as indistinguishable. Sequencing probably produced one cluster of sequence variants that were highly shared. The presence/absence work took it that sequencing depth was about the same across donors. In a later analysis, a genetic analysis reported fewer productive-TCR N-insertions in an Asian-associated ancestry cluster than the cohort average.

About this clone itself: The antigen is unknown.

PCR used 60 Vbeta primers and 13 Jbeta primers. Clones were read by immunoSEQ multiplex PCR, and TCRdb kept only the in-frame ones, dropping some. The table has about 160,000 clones, roughly 80% seen once. V lost 4 bases and J 0 bases, leaving 9 bases between the germline ends. The germline V gene has CDR1 SQVTM and CDR2 ANQGSEA. CDR3 length: 13 residues. The gene calls are TRBV29-1 and TRBJ1-1; no firm D call. The sample was PBMCs. The TCR originated in a woman between 45 and 65 years old in good health and CMV-seronegative. CDR3 in amino acids: CSVVPSVNTEAFF. CDR3 DNA sequence: TGCAGCGTTGTCCCCTCCGTGAACACTGAAGCTTTCTTT.